This T cell receptor beta chain appears in the sequencing data of a study of control samples from healthy donors and cancer patients. V was clipped by 10 bases and J by 8 bases, with 12 bases between them. There are 11 residues in the CDR3. The table came from immunoSEQ multiplex PCR; TCRdb's copy has only in-frame clones and leaves some out. The sample contains around 110,000 clones, about 93% of which appear only once. Material for sequencing was blood. The TCR was taken from a man aged 25 to 40 in good health. This chain links TRBV12-3 or TRBV12-4 with TRBJ1-3; D is ambiguous. The CDR3 bases are TGTGCCACCCTGGTTAGACACACCATATATTTT. Translating gives CATLVRHTIYF.